This TCR beta chain was sequenced in a study of blood T cell repertoires in COVID-19. As for the study in general: Sample material is recorded as cDNA or gDNA derived from T cells, B-cell-depleted T cells, or PBMCs.

As originally analysed: Estimation of nucleated cell counts relied on the amplification of reference gene primers. Generated by immunoSEQ multiplex PCR, the TCRdb table keeps only in-frame clones and is missing some. That table furnishes V, J and clone size, whereas the DNA furnished D and trimming. The repertoire includes 100,000 or so clones, around 94% of them detected once, and approximately 5.8% sits in the top ten. The CDR3 is 13 amino acids. V lost 5 bases, J lost 13 bases, and 10 bases stayed unmatched. This clonotype was obtained from a man aged 45-65 years with active COVID-19. Source material: peripheral blood. This chain links TRBV12-3 or TRBV12-4 with TRBJ1-1; 10 positions match TRBD1. The CDR3 bases are TGTGCCAGCAGTCCTCGGGACAGGGGTTGGGGTTTCTTT. It yields the protein CASSPRDRGWGFF.